Sequencing of this T cell receptor beta chain was carried out in a study of blood T cell repertoires in COVID-19. Study as a whole: The United States, Italy and Spain supplied acute and convalescent COVID-19 samples. PBMCs, B-cell-depleted T cells, or T cells provided the cDNA or gDNA that made up the material.

This CDR3 has 11 amino acids. The germline gives CDR1 GTSNPN, CDR2 SVGIG (reference sequence). Trimming stripped 3 bases from V and 3 bases from J, with 6 bases between. In the study's own analysis: Reference gene primers were amplified, and this amplification served to estimate nucleated cell counts. Generated by immunoSEQ multiplex PCR, the TCRdb table keeps only in-frame clones and is missing some. That table furnishes V, J and clone size, whereas the DNA furnished D and trimming. The sample has over 130,000 clones; about 82% are singletons. This clone appeared a few times. The TCR comes from a man aged 50 or older with acute or convalescent COVID-19. The sample comprised peripheral blood. The chain carries TRBV30 and TRBJ2-7; no firm D call. The DNA of the CDR3 is TGTGCCTGGAGACTTAGCTACGAGCAGTACTTC. Translated, it gives CAWRLSYEQYF.